A selection of T cell receptor beta chains follows, all from one sample in a study of T-cell reconstitution after alpha-beta-depleted transplantation in children. TCRdb recomputed calls from the PCR reads with MiXCR, one row per CDR3 protein. The table shows 330,000 or so distinct CDR3 sequences, with around 10% occurring only once. Sequenced here: PBMCs from the stem cell graft donor, sampled from the stem cell graft. These receptors were collected from a human donor who donated a stem cell graft to a child with acute lymphoblastic leukemia. CDR3s include the opening cysteine and the closing phenylalanine or tryptophan. Fields, in order: J gene, D gene, clone size, V gene, CDR3 protein, CDR3 DNA. D genes are given only for firm matches. Size values are once, few and many counts, or a class for expanded clones, and some rows have none.

j_gene: TRBJ1-1; d_gene: -; abundance: many; v_gene: TRBV5-6; CDR3aa: CASSFRGRTGAGTEAFF; CDR3nt: TGTGCCAGCAGCTTCCGGGGTCGAACCGGGGCGGGGACTGAAGCTTTCTTT
j_gene: TRBJ2-1; d_gene: -; abundance: -; v_gene: TRBV24-1; CDR3aa: CATADPTGYNEQFF; CDR3nt: TGTGCCACCGCCGATCCTACAGGGTACAATGAGCAGTTCTTC
j_gene: TRBJ2-7; d_gene: TRBD2; abundance: many; v_gene: TRBV29-1; CDR3aa: CSVVRTSSYEQYF; CDR3nt: TGCAGCGTTGTACGGACTAGCAGCTACGAGCAGTACTTC
j_gene: TRBJ2-5; d_gene: -; abundance: many; v_gene: TRBV4-1; CDR3aa: CASSQVQLQETQYF; CDR3nt: TGCGCCAGCAGCCAAGTTCAGCTTCAAGAGACCCAGTACTTC
j_gene: TRBJ2-1; d_gene: TRBD1; abundance: few; v_gene: TRBV11-2; CDR3aa: CASSLGTLPGGLYAGYNEQFF; CDR3nt: TGTGCCAGCAGCTTAGGGACTTTGCCAGGGGGCTTGTATGCGGGCTACAATGAGCAGTTCTTC
j_gene: TRBJ2-1; d_gene: TRBD2; abundance: -; v_gene: TRBV27; CDR3aa: CASSLLEGLGWQNEQFF; CDR3nt: TGTGCCAGCAGTTTATTGGAAGGACTAGGCTGGCAAAATGAGCAGTTCTTC
j_gene: TRBJ2-5; d_gene: TRBD1; abundance: -; v_gene: TRBV3-1; CDR3aa: CASSQGQGAAGETQYF; CDR3nt: TGTGCCAGCAGCCAAGGGCAGGGGGCGGCGGGAGAGACCCAGTACTTC
j_gene: TRBJ2-1; d_gene: -; abundance: few; v_gene: TRBV28; CDR3aa: CASSWGGASGNEQFF; CDR3nt: TGTGCCAGCAGTTGGGGGGGGGCGTCGGGTAATGAGCAGTTCTTC
j_gene: TRBJ1-2; d_gene: TRBD1; abundance: -; v_gene: TRBV20-1; CDR3aa: CSARWDRNYGYTF; CDR3nt: TGCAGTGCTAGGTGGGACAGGAACTATGGCTACACCTTC
j_gene: TRBJ1-1; d_gene: TRBD1; abundance: many; v_gene: TRBV7-9; CDR3aa: CASSPRDSPWDTEAFF; CDR3nt: TGTGCCAGCAGCCCAAGGGACAGTCCATGGGACACTGAAGCTTTCTTT
j_gene: TRBJ2-1; d_gene: -; abundance: few; v_gene: TRBV12-3/TRBV12-4; CDR3aa: CASSLVGDTYNEQFF; CDR3nt: TGTGCCAGCAGTTTAGTTGGAGACACCTACAATGAGCAGTTCTTC
j_gene: TRBJ2-5; d_gene: TRBD2; abundance: -; v_gene: TRBV10-3; CDR3aa: CAISPGGLAGGPQETQYF; CDR3nt: TGTGCCATCTCCCCCGGGGGACTAGCGGGAGGGCCGCAAGAGACCCAGTACTTC
j_gene: TRBJ2-7; d_gene: TRBD2; abundance: few; v_gene: TRBV28; CDR3aa: CASSSSQRDYEQYF; CDR3nt: TGTGCCAGCAGTTCATCCCAGCGGGACTACGAGCAGTACTTC
j_gene: TRBJ2-1; d_gene: -; abundance: many; v_gene: TRBV24-1; CDR3aa: CATSDFGYNEQFF; CDR3nt: TGTGCCACCAGTGATTTTGGCTACAATGAGCAGTTCTTC
j_gene: TRBJ2-1; d_gene: TRBD2; abundance: few; v_gene: TRBV5-1; CDR3aa: CASSLELAGGNEQFF; CDR3nt: TGCGCCAGCAGCTTGGAGCTAGCGGGAGGAAATGAGCAGTTCTTC
j_gene: TRBJ2-1; d_gene: TRBD2; abundance: -; v_gene: TRBV12-3/TRBV12-4; CDR3aa: CASSYGLAGLNSYNEQFF; CDR3nt: TGTGCCAGCAGTTATGGACTAGCGGGGTTAAACTCCTACAATGAGCAGTTCTTC
j_gene: TRBJ1-1; d_gene: -; abundance: few; v_gene: TRBV2; CDR3aa: CASSVNGRPWPEAFF; CDR3nt: TGTGCCAGCAGTGTAAACGGGCGTCCCTGGCCTGAAGCTTTCTTT
j_gene: TRBJ2-3; d_gene: -; abundance: few; v_gene: TRBV4-3; CDR3aa: CASSQLPKRADTQYF; CDR3nt: TGCGCCAGCAGCCAGCTACCAAAAAGGGCAGATACGCAGTATTTT
j_gene: TRBJ2-2; d_gene: TRBD1; abundance: -; v_gene: TRBV24-1; CDR3aa: CATRGPTGGEVDTGELFF; CDR3nt: TGTGCCACCAGGGGGCCGACAGGGGGCGAAGTGGACACCGGGGAGCTGTTTTTT
j_gene: TRBJ1-1; d_gene: -; abundance: -; v_gene: TRBV5-1; CDR3aa: CASSGTQGGDTEAFF; CDR3nt: TGCGCCAGCAGCGGCACACAGGGAGGAGACACTGAAGCTTTCTTT
j_gene: TRBJ2-5; d_gene: TRBD2; abundance: many; v_gene: TRBV5-1; CDR3aa: CASSLNPSGISQETQYF; CDR3nt: TGCGCCAGCAGCTTGAACCCTAGCGGGATCTCCCAAGAGACCCAGTACTTC
j_gene: TRBJ2-3; d_gene: -; abundance: few; v_gene: TRBV5-1; CDR3aa: CASSLAPGSGADTQYF; CDR3nt: TGCGCCAGCAGCTTGGCCCCAGGGAGTGGTGCAGATACGCAGTATTTT
j_gene: TRBJ2-1; d_gene: -; abundance: -; v_gene: TRBV20-1; CDR3aa: CSARGLLEQFF; CDR3nt: TGCAGTGCGAGGGGTCTGCTAGAGCAGTTCTTC
j_gene: TRBJ2-2; d_gene: -; abundance: many; v_gene: TRBV20-1; CDR3aa: CSAREEQTKYYTGELFF; CDR3nt: TGCAGTGCTAGAGAGGAGCAGACCAAATACTACACCGGGGAGCTGTTTTTT
j_gene: TRBJ1-2; d_gene: TRBD1; abundance: -; v_gene: TRBV15; CDR3aa: CATSRTKTGARGYTF; CDR3nt: TGTGCCACCAGCAGAACAAAGACAGGGGCTCGCGGCTACACCTTC
j_gene: TRBJ1-1; d_gene: TRBD1; abundance: -; v_gene: TRBV5-5; CDR3aa: CASSGDRGGTEAFF; CDR3nt: TGTGCCAGCAGCGGGGACAGAGGAGGGACTGAAGCTTTCTTT
j_gene: TRBJ2-7; d_gene: -; abundance: few; v_gene: TRBV18; CDR3aa: CASSSGKGPESYEQYF; CDR3nt: TGTGCCAGCTCATCCGGAAAGGGTCCGGAATCCTACGAGCAGTACTTC